This T cell receptor (beta chain) was recovered during a study of cytomegalovirus exposure and HLA in healthy donors. Study outcomes and limitations: Later on, an analysis tied some 17,000 TCR beta sequences to HLA alleles at 0.05 false discovery rate.

The ends lost 6 bases at V and 9 bases at J; junction bases unmatched: 13. This CDR3 is 15 amino acids long. Germline V gene lookup returns CDR1 MNHEY and CDR2 SVGAGI. A note on this clone: Its target is not known.

PCR involved 60 Vbeta and 13 Jbeta primers. Sequencing was performed with immunoSEQ multiplex PCR; in TCRdb, only in-frame clones are kept and a portion is missing. Among 240,000 or so clones listed, about 80% were seen once. Sample: PBMCs. The TCR originated in a woman aged 55 to 70 in good health and CMV-seropositive. The chain has TRBV6-5 and TRBJ2-1; 8 bases align to TRBD1. The CDR3 sequence: CASRPGQGIDGEQFF. For the CDR3, the DNA is TGTGCCAGCAGACCCGGACAGGGAATTGACGGTGAGCAGTTCTTC.